The 29 T cell receptor beta chains below come from one sample, sequenced in a study of Ad26.COV2.S vaccination and SARS-CoV-2 variants. Described treatment: approximately 18 received Ad26.COV2.S at low or high dose, single or two shots; about 5 received placebo; per-sample allocation not given. Samples came from day 63 after the first vaccine or placebo injection. Clones were read by immunoSEQ multiplex PCR, and TCRdb kept only the in-frame ones, dropping some. The top ten clones hold about 1.5% of a sample with roughly 680,000 clones, around 92% of them seen once. The input for sequencing was peripheral blood, taken in a trial of Ad26.COV2.S vaccine versus placebo. The receptor source for this set is a person aged 18-65 years who received the Ad26.COV2.S COVID-19 vaccine or a placebo.

This clone was counted only a few times. This chain connects TRBV12-3 or TRBV12-4 to TRBJ1-2; no definite D call. This CDR3 spans 12 amino acids. V lost 6 bases to trimming and J lost 6 bases, with 11 bases between them. The CDR3 loop reads CASRPPRDGYTF. CDR3 DNA: TGTGCCAGCAGGCCTCCTCGAGATGGCTACACCTTC.

In regard to this clone: Other DNA sequences of this sample code for an identical CDR3. This chain uses TRBV27 with TRBJ2-5, with D unresolved. Germline V lookup: CDR1 MNHEY, CDR2 SMNVEV (reference sequence). CDR3 length: 13 residues. V was trimmed by 0 bases and J by 2 bases, leaving 4 bases between them. The CDR3 sequence: CASSLSWQETQYF. The CDR3 DNA follows: TGTGCCAGCAGTTTATCTTGGCAAGAGACCCAGTACTTC.

The chain links TRBV6-4 to TRBJ2-3; unclear D gene. With 3 bases removed from V and 2 bases from J, the gap between germline ends came to 9 bases. From germline, CDR1 is MRHNA and CDR2 SNTAGT. The CDR3 totals 14 residues. CDR3 sequence (DNA): TGTGCCAGCAGTGAAGGGCTTTCCACAGATACGCAGTATTTT. Protein: CASSEGLSTDTQYF.

V gene TRBV25-1 combines with J gene TRBJ2-5, with TRBD1 identical over 7 bases. With V trimmed by 4 bases and J by 1 base, 6 bases remained unmatched. Germline V CDR1 and CDR2: MGHDK, SYGVNS. The CDR3 runs 15 residues. In DNA form, the CDR3 reads TGTGCCAGCAGTGTTGAGGGGGCGCCCCAAGAGACCCAGTACTTC. This gives the protein CASSVEGAPQETQYF. Based on the CDR3 plus reference TRBV25-1 and TRBJ2-5, the full variable domain is EADIYQTPRYLVIGTGKKITLECSQTMGHDKMYWYQQDPGMELHLIHYSYGVNSTEKGDLSSESTVSRIRTEHFPLTLESARPSHTSQYLCASSVEGAPQETQYFGPGTRLLVL.

V usage is TRBV24-1 and J usage is TRBJ2-3; TRBD2 might be the D (5 bases). Trimming pared 2 bases from V and 5 bases from J, leaving 22 bases between. The germline gives CDR1 KGHDR, CDR2 SFDVKD. The CDR3 has 18 amino acids. Here the CDR3 DNA reads TGTGCCACCAGTGATTCGGCTCTAGCAGGCACAGTCTTAGATACGCAGTATTTT. The encoded protein is CATSDSALAGTVLDTQYF.

V is TRBV5-1 and J is TRBJ2-2; D perhaps matches TRBD2 (6 bases). Germline-derived CDR1 and CDR2 are SGHRS and YFSETQ. V was pared by 5 bases and J by 1 base, with 12 bases between. The CDR3 is 15 amino acids. The CDR3 reads CASRRGELNTGELFF. The CDR3, as DNA: TGCGCCAGCAGGCGCGGGGAACTGAACACCGGGGAGCTGTTTTTT. Full variable domain (outside the CDR3, taken from reference TRBV5-1 and TRBJ2-2): KAGVTQTPRYLIKTRGQQVTLSCSPISGHRSVSWYQQTPGQGLQFLFEYFSETQRNKGNFPGRFSGRQFSNSRSEMNVSTLELGDSALYLCASRRGELNTGELFFGEGSRLTVL.

The chain joins TRBV2 to TRBJ1-2; no firm D call. Germline CDR1 is SNHLY and CDR2 is FYNNEI. The V end was cut by 7 bases, the J end by 5 bases, with 11 bases between. This CDR3 has 12 amino acids. CDR3 in amino acids: CASTDQGYGYTF. Written as DNA, the CDR3 is TGTGCCAGCACTGATCAAGGGTATGGCTACACCTTC.

This clone appeared a single time. The V call is TRBV27, the J call TRBJ2-3, with D possibly matching TRBD2 (5 bases). Germline CDR1 reads MNHEY; CDR2 reads SMNVEV (reference sequence). The germline V and J ends were trimmed by 1 base and 0 bases, with 11 bases remaining between them. This CDR3 comprises 16 residues. In DNA, the CDR3 is TGTGCCAGCAGTTTATGGGTAGCGACTAGCACAGATACGCAGTATTTT. Amino acid sequence: CASSLWVATSTDTQYF.

This sequence joins TRBV24-1 and TRBJ2-1; TRBD1 aligns across 7 bases. Germline CDR1 and CDR2: KGHDR and SFDVKD. This CDR3 is built from 16 residues. The V and J ends lost 2 bases and 10 bases, in that order; junction bases with no gene match: 13. In DNA, the CDR3 is TGTGCCACCAGTGATTCCGGGGACAGCTCCCTTATGGAGCAGTTCTTC. Its translation is CATSDSGDSSLMEQFF.

The rearrangement joins TRBV7-3 to TRBJ2-5; a possible D gene is TRBD2 (7 bases). V lost 5 bases to trimming and J lost 2 bases, with 12 bases between them. Germline assignment: CDR1 SGHTA and CDR2 FQGTGA. There are 14 residues in the CDR3. In DNA form, the CDR3 reads TGTGCCAGCAGCCGAGGGGGAGGGCAAGAGACCCAGTACTTC. This translates into CASSRGGGQETQYF.

A word on this clone: Other DNA sequences in this specimen translate into the identical CDR3. The V call is TRBV3-1 (or the pseudogene TRBV3-2), the J call TRBJ2-2; 8 bases match TRBD2. The CDR3 is 16 residues long. V trimming: 1 base; J trimming: 0 bases; junction bases outside the gene matches: 1. Germline V gene lookup returns CDR1 LGHDT and CDR2 YNNKEL (reference sequence). CDR3 residues: CASSQGGGTNTGELFF. The CDR3 DNA reads as TGTGCCAGCAGCCAAGGCGGGGGGACGAACACCGGGGAGCTGTTTTTT.

This clone was recorded a few times. The chain's CDR3 is CASSSSGDGYTF. The CDR3 region has the DNA TGCGCCAGCAGCTCGAGTGGGGACGGCTACACCTTC. The V gene is TRBV5-1, the J gene TRBJ1-2; tentatively, D is TRBD1 (5 bases). Per the germline V gene, CDR1 is SGHRS and CDR2 is YFSETQ. The V and J ends lost 3 bases and 8 bases respectively, with 11 bases between them. This CDR3 is built from 12 residues.

The DNA of the CDR3 is TGTGCCAGTACCCTAGGTCAAGGAGGCAATCAGCCCCAGCATTTT. Residues: CASTLGQGGNQPQHF. This chain connects TRBV19 to TRBJ1-5; D gene ambiguous. Per germline, CDR1 LNHDA and CDR2 SQIVND (reference sequence). Trimming removed 7 bases from V and 2 bases from J, with 15 bases in between. CDR3 length: 15 residues.

This clone was detected only once. This chain connects TRBV27 to TRBJ1-1, with D perhaps matching TRBD1 (6 bases). CDR3 length: 15 residues. Per germline, CDR1 MNHEY and CDR2 SMNVEV (reference sequence). Trimming shortened V by 5 bases and J by 4 bases, and 17 bases separated the two germline ends. CDR3 region: CASSPNRRGLTEAFF. The CDR3 DNA sequence: TGTGCCAGCAGTCCGAATCGCAGGGGACTCACTGAAGCTTTCTTT.

The rearrangement links TRBV5-4 to TRBJ2-7, with TRBD2 as a possible D gene (5 bases). The V end lost 4 bases, the J end lost 0 bases, and 14 bases lay between the germline ends. The CDR3 is 15 residues long. Germline CDR1 reads SGHNT; CDR2 reads YYREEE (reference sequence). CDR3 loop: CASSAARGSSYEQYF. The CDR3 nucleotides are TGTGCCAGCAGCGCCGCCCGAGGGAGCTCCTACGAGCAGTACTTC.

This chain joins TRBV24-1 and TRBJ2-2; no clear D. Germline-derived CDR1 and CDR2 are KGHDR and SFDVKD. Trimming took off 1 base at V and 6 bases at J, with 2 bases between the two ends. This CDR3 spans 12 amino acids. CDR3 in amino acids: CATSDLSGELFF. CDR3 in DNA: TGTGCCACCAGTGATTTATCCGGGGAGCTGTTTTTT.

This CDR3 reads CASSLEPGTPNYGYTF. CDR3 bases: TGTGCCAGCAGCTTAGAACCTGGAACTCCTAACTATGGCTACACCTTC. The chain carries TRBV7-2 and TRBJ1-2; no reliable D call. The germline V and J ends were trimmed by 1 base and 0 bases, with 12 bases remaining between them. Germline assignment: CDR1 SGHTA and CDR2 FQGNSA. This CDR3 is 16 amino acids long.

V is TRBV20-1 and J is TRBJ1-2; no definite D call. This CDR3 has 12 residues. Germline V gene lookup returns CDR1 DFQATT and CDR2 SNEGSKA (reference sequence). The germline V and J ends were trimmed by 3 bases and 7 bases, with 12 bases remaining between them. The CDR3 loop reads CSASGEVSGYTF. In DNA, the CDR3 is TGCAGTGCTAGTGGGGAAGTCAGTGGCTACACCTTC.

The CDR3 loop reads CASSLPTSGGETQYF. CDR3 nucleotides: TGTGCCAGCAGCTTGCCCACTAGCGGGGGCGAGACCCAGTACTTC. The chain couples TRBV5-6 to TRBJ2-5, with 11 nucleotides matching TRBD2. The CDR3 consists of 15 residues. After removal of 1 base from V and 5 bases from J, the junction contained 4 bases not matched to a gene. The germline V gene encodes CDR1 SGHDT and CDR2 YYEEEE.

The V gene is TRBV7-8, the J gene TRBJ1-3; D call uncertain. V lost 5 bases and J lost 0, with 20 bases in between. The germline V gene encodes CDR1 SGHVS and CDR2 FQNEAQ. This CDR3 has 18 amino acids. CDR3 sequence reads: CASSLGPPRTSSGNTIYF. The CDR3 DNA reads as TGTGCCAGCAGCCTTGGGCCCCCCCGCACAAGCTCTGGAAACACCATATATTTT.

V usage is TRBV6-5 and J usage is TRBJ1-2; tentatively, D is TRBD1 (6 bases). Deletions cut 5 bases from V and 2 bases from J, with 15 bases between. There are 15 residues in the CDR3. Looked up from germline, CDR1 is MNHEY and CDR2 is SVGAGI. CDR3 in amino acids: CASSRLGQSNYGYTF. CDR3 nucleotide sequence: TGTGCCAGCAGTCGCCTCGGACAGTCAAACTATGGCTACACCTTC.

The rearrangement links TRBV6-5 to TRBJ1-4, with D hard to call. The CDR3 totals 15 residues. The germline CDR1 and CDR2 sequences are MNHEY and SVGAGI. V shed 2 bases and J shed 5 bases, with 12 bases lying between them. The CDR3 nucleotides are TGTGCCAGCAGTTACCAACTGGATGCCAATGAAAAACTGTTTTTT. Translating it yields CASSYQLDANEKLFF.

The chain employs TRBV27 and TRBJ1-6; 12 positions match TRBD1. This CDR3 has 15 residues. Germline V CDR1 and CDR2: MNHEY, SMNVEV (reference sequence). Unmatched junction bases numbered 7, after V lost 3 bases and J lost 13 bases. CDR3 residues: CASSFGTGGSAPLHF. The CDR3 DNA is TGTGCCAGCAGTTTTGGGACAGGGGGCTCGGCTCCCCTCCACTTT.

This chain links TRBV12-5 with TRBJ1-1; 7 nucleotides line up with TRBD1. The germline V gene encodes CDR1 LGHNT and CDR2 FRNRAP. The CDR3 extends over 15 amino acids. V lost 7 bases, J lost 0 bases, and 8 bases stayed unmatched. CDR3 residues: CASAPTGRMNTEAFF. DNA for the CDR3: TGTGCTAGTGCCCCGACAGGGCGGATGAACACTGAAGCTTTCTTT.

This clone was seen just once. The genes are TRBV6-1 and TRBJ1-2; the D is unclear. Trimming took off 1 base at V and 7 bases at J, with 19 bases between the two ends. Germline V lookup: CDR1 MNHNS, CDR2 SASEGT. The CDR3 is 16 amino acids. CDR3: CASSEGRSMGLTGYTF. CDR3 in DNA: TGTGCCAGCAGTGAAGGCAGGTCCATGGGTCTAACTGGCTACACCTTC.

This clone was observed once. The chain carries TRBV5-1 and TRBJ2-1, with TRBD2 matching over 8 bases. The CDR3 runs to 16 residues. Germline V gene data show CDR1 as SGHRS and CDR2 as YFSETQ. V shed 3 bases, J shed 0 bases, and the junction held 5 bases outside the gene matches. The chain's CDR3 is CASSSIAGSSYNEQFF. The CDR3 DNA sequence: TGCGCCAGCAGCTCGATAGCGGGGAGCTCCTACAATGAGCAGTTCTTC.

This chain uses TRBV27 with TRBJ2-7, with D possibly matching TRBD1 (5 bases). This CDR3 region has 14 residues. The germline V and J ends were trimmed by 5 bases and 4 bases, with 15 bases remaining between them. CDR1 and CDR2 (germline): MNHEY, SMNVEV (reference sequence). The CDR3 region has the DNA TGTGCCAGCAGTCCGTCCGTGACAGCTTACGAGCAGTACTTC. Its protein product is CASSPSVTAYEQYF.

This chain links TRBV9 with TRBJ2-2; TRBD2 matches at 10 bases. The CDR3 loop spans 16 amino acids. Germline V gene data show CDR1 as SGDLS and CDR2 as YYNGEE. V lost 0 bases to trimming and J lost 7 bases; unmatched junction nucleotides: 6. In DNA form, the CDR3 reads TGTGCCAGCAGCGTAGGCCTAGCGGGAGAATTCGGGGAGCTGTTTTTT. Its protein product is CASSVGLAGEFGELFF.

The chain couples TRBV2 to TRBJ2-7, with D uncertain. The CDR3 covers 12 residues. V lost 4 bases and J 4 bases, leaving 8 bases between the germline ends. Germline values: CDR1 SNHLY, CDR2 FYNNEI. The chain's CDR3 is CASSVDSYEQYF. CDR3 in DNA: TGTGCCAGCAGTGTCGACTCATACGAGCAGTACTTC.